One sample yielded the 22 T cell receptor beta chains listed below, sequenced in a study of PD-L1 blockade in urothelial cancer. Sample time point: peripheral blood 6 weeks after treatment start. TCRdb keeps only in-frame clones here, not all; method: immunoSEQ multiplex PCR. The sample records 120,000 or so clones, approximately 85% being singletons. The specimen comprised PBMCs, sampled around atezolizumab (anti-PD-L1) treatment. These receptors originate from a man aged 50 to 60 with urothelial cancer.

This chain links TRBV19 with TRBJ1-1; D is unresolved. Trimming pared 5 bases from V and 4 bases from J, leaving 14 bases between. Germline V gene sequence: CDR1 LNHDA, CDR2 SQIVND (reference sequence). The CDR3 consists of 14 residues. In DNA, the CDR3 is TGTGCCAGTAGTGGAAGGGTGGGGAGCACTGAAGCTTTCTTT. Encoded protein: CASSGRVGSTEAFF.

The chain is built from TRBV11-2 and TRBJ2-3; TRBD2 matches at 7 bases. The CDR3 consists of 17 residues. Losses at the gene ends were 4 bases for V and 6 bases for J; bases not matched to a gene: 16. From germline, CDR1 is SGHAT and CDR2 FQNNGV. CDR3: CASSSPGLIKESDTQYF. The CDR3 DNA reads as TGTGCCAGCAGCTCCCCGGGACTAATAAAAGAGTCCGATACGCAGTATTTT.

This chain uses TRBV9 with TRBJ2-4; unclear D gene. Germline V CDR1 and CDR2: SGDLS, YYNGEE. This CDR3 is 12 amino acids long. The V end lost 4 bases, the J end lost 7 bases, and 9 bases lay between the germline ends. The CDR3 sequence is CASSPPGNIQYF. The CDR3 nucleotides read TGTGCCAGCAGCCCGCCCGGGAACATTCAGTACTTC.

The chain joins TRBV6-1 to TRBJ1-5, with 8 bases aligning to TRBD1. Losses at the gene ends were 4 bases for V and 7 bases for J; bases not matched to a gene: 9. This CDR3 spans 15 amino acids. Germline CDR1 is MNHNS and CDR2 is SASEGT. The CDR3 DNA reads TGTGCCAGCAGTGGAGCCACCCAGGGGGCCCAGCCCCAGCATTTT. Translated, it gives CASSGATQGAQPQHF.

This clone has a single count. For the CDR3, the DNA is TGTGCCAGCAGCGCAACCCCAGGACTAGCGGGACACTACGAGCAGTACTTC. Translating gives CASSATPGLAGHYEQYF. V usage is TRBV7-9 and J usage is TRBJ2-7; TRBD2 matches at 12 bases. The CDR3 has 17 amino acids. Germline CDR1 is SEHNR and CDR2 is FQNEAQ (reference sequence). V was pared by 5 bases and J by 3 bases, with 11 bases of the junction left unmatched.

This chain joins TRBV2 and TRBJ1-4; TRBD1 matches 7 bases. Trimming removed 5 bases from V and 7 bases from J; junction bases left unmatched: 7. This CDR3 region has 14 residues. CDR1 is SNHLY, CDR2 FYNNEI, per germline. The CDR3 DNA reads TGTGCCAGCAGTCCACAGGGGATAGGTGAAAAACTGTTTTTT. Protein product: CASSPQGIGEKLFF.

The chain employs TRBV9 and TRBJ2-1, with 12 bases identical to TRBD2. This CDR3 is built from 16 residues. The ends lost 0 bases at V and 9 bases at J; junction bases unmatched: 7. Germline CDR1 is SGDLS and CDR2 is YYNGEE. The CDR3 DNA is TGTGCCAGCAGCGTAGAACTAGCGGGAGGATTGAGTGAGCAGTTCTTC. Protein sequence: CASSVELAGGLSEQFF.

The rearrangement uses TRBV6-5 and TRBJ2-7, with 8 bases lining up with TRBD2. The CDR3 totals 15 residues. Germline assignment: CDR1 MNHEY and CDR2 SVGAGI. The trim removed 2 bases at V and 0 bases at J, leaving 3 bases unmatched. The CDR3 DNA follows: TGTGCCAGCAGTTACAGCGGGGGTTACTCCTACGAGCAGTACTTC. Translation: CASSYSGGYSYEQYF.

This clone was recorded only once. The CDR3 is CASSTGFQGNQPQHF. The CDR3 coding sequence is TGTGCCAGTAGTACAGGGTTTCAGGGCAATCAGCCCCAGCATTTT. The V gene is TRBV19, the J gene TRBJ1-5, with a weak D call TRBD1 (5 bases). Germline CDR1 and CDR2: LNHDA and SQIVND (reference sequence). The ends were cut back, 4 bases at V and 2 bases at J, with 12 bases in the middle. The CDR3 consists of 15 residues. Complete variable domain (other parts from reference TRBV19 and TRBJ1-5): DGGITQSPKYLFRKEGQNVTLSCEQNLNHDAMYWYRQDPGQGLRLIYYSQIVNDFQKGDIAEGYSVSREKKESFPLTVTSAQKNPTAFYLCASSTGFQGNQPQHFGDGTRLSIL.

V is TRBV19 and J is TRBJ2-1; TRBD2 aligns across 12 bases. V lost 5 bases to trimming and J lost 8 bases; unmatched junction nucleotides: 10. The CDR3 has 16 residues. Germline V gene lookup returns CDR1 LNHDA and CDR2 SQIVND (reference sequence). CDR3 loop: CASSLATSGRFDEQFF. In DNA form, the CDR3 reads TGTGCCAGTAGTCTCGCGACTAGCGGGAGATTCGATGAGCAGTTCTTC.

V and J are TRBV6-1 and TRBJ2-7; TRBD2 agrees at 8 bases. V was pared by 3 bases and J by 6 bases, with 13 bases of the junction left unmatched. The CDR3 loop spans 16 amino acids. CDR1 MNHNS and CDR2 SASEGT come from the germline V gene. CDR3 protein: CASSDPLAGPASEQYF. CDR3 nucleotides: TGTGCCAGCAGTGACCCTTTAGCGGGACCGGCTAGCGAGCAGTACTTC.

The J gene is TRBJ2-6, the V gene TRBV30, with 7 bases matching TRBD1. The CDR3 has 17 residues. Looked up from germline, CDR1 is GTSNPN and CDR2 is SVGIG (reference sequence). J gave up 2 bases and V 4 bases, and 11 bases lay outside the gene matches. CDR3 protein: CAWKRDRASTGANVLTF. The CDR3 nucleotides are TGTGCCTGGAAGCGTGACAGGGCTTCCACTGGGGCCAACGTCCTGACTTTC.

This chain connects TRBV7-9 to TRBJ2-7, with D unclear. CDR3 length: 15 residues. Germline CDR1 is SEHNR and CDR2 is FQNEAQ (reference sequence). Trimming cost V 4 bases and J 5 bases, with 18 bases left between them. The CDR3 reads CASSSTSRSRHEQYF. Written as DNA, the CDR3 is TGTGCCAGCAGCTCCACCTCTCGGAGCCGCCACGAGCAGTACTTC.

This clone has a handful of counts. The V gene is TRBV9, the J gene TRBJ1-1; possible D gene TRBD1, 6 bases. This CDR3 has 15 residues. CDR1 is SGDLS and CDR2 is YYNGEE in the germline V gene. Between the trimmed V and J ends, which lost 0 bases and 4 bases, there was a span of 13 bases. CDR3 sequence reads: CASSVVQGRGTEAFF. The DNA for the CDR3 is TGTGCCAGCAGCGTAGTTCAGGGGCGTGGCACTGAAGCTTTCTTT.

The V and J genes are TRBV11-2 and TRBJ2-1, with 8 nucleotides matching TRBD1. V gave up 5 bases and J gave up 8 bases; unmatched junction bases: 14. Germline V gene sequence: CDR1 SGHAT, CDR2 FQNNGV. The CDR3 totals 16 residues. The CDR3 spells CASSGRHRDRFDEQFF. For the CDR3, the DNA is TGTGCCAGCAGCGGCCGACACCGGGACAGGTTTGATGAGCAGTTCTTC.

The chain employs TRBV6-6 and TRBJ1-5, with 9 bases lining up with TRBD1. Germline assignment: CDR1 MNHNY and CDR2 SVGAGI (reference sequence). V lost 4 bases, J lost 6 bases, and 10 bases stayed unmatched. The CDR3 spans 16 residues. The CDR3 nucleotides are TGTGCCAGCAGTTCGCCGGGACAGGGAGGATTTCAGCCCCAGCATTTT. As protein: CASSSPGQGGFQPQHF.

CDR3 amino acids: CASNQGYNQPQHF. DNA for the CDR3: TGTGCCAGCAACCAGGGGTACAATCAGCCCCAGCATTTT. V gene TRBV2 combines with J gene TRBJ1-5; perhaps TRBD1 as D (6 bases). From germline, CDR1 is SNHLY and CDR2 FYNNEI. The V end was cut by 7 bases, the J end by 3 bases, with 10 bases between. The CDR3 sequence is 13 residues long.

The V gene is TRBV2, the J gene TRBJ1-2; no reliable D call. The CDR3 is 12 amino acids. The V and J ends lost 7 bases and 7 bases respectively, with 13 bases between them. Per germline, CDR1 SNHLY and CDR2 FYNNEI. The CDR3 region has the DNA TGTGCCAGCATAAACGGATGGAGTGGCTACACCTTC. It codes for CASINGWSGYTF.

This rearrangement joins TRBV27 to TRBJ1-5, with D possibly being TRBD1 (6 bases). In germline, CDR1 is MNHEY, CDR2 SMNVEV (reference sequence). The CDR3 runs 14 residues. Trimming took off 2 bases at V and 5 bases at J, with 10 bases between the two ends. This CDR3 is CASSLKPGDQPQHF. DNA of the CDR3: TGTGCCAGCAGTTTAAAACCAGGGGATCAGCCCCAGCATTTT.

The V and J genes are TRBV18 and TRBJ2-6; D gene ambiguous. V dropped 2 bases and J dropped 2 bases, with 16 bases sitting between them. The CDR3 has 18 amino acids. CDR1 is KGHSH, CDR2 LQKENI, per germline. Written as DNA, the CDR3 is TGTGCCAGCTCACCAATCTCGAACCCTCTAGCTGGGGCCAACGTCCTGACTTTC. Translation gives CASSPISNPLAGANVLTF.

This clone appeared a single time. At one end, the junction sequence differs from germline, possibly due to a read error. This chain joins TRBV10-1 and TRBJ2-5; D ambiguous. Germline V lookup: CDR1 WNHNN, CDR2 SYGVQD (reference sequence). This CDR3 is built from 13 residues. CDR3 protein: CASARRDQGTQYF. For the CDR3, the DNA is TGCGCCAGCGCCAGGCGAGATCAAGGGACCCAGTACTTC.

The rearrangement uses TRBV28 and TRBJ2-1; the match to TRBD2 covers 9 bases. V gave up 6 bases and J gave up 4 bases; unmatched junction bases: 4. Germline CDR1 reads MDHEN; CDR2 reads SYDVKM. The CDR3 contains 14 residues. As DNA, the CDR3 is TGTGCCAGCAGCTTAGCGGGAGTTTACAATGAGCAGTTCTTC. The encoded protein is CASSLAGVYNEQFF.